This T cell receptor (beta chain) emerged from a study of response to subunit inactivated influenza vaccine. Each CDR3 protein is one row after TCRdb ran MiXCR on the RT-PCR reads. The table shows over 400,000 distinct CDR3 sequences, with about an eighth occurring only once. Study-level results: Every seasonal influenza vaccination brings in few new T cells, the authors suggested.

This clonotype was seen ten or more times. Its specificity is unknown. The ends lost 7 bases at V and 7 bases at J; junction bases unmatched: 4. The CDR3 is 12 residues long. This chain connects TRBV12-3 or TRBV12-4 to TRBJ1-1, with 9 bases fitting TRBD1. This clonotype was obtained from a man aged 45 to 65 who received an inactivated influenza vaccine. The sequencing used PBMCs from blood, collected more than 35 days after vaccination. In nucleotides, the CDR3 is TGTGCCAGCAAAGGGACAGGGAATGAAGCTTTCTTT. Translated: CASKGTGNEAFF.